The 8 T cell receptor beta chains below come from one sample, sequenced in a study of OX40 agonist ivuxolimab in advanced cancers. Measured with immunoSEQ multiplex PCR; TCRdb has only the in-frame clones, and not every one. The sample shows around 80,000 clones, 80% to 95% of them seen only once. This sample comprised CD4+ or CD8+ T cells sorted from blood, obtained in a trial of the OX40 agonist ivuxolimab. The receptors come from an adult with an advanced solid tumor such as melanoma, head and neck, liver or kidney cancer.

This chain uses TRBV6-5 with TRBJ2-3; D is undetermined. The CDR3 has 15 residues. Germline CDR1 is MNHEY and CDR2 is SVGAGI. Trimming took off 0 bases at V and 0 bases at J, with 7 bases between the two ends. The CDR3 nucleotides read TGTGCCAGCAGTTACTCGTCTGACAGCACAGATACGCAGTATTTT. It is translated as CASSYSSDSTDTQYF.

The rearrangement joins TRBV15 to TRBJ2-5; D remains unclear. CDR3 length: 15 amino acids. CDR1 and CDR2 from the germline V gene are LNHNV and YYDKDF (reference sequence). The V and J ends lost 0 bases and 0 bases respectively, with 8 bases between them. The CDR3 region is CATSRDRTYQETQYF. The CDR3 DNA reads TGTGCCACCAGCAGAGATAGGACGTACCAAGAGACCCAGTACTTC. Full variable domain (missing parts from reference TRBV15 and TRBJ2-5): DAMVIQNPRYQVTQFGKPVTLSCSQTLNHNVMYWYQQKSSQAPKLLFHYYDKDFNNEADTPDNFQSRRPNTSFCFLDIRSPGLGDTAMYLCATSRDRTYQETQYFGPGTRLLVL.

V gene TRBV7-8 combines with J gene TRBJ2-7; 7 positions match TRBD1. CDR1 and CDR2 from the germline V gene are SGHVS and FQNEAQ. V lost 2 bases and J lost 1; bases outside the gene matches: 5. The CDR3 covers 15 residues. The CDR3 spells CASSLLGTVSYEQYF. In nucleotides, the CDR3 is TGTGCCAGCAGCTTATTAGGGACAGTATCCTACGAGCAGTACTTC.

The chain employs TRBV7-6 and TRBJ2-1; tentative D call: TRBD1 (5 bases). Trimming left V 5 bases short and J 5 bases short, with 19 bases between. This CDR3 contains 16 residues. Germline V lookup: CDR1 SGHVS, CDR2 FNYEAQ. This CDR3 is CASSPLDSDFDNEQFF. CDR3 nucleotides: TGTGCCAGCAGCCCTCTAGACAGTGATTTCGACAATGAGCAGTTCTTC.

For the CDR3, the DNA is TGTGCCAGTAGTATGGGGACAGTCTACGAGCAGTACTTC. Residues: CASSMGTVYEQYF. The genes are TRBV19 and TRBJ2-7, with 7 bases lining up with TRBD1. This CDR3 has 13 residues. Germline-derived CDR1 and CDR2 are LNHDA and SQIVND (reference sequence). The V and J ends lost 3 bases and 3 bases, in that order; junction bases with no gene match: 2.

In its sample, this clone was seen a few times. The chain's CDR3 is CASSLAVAYGNTEAFF. For the CDR3, the DNA is TGCGCCAGCAGCTTGGCTGTGGCGTACGGGAACACTGAAGCTTTCTTT. V and J are TRBV5-1 and TRBJ1-1; no clear D gene. Germline V gene data show CDR1 as SGHRS and CDR2 as YFSETQ. Deletions cut 0 bases from V and 1 base from J, with 13 bases between. This CDR3 is built from 16 residues.

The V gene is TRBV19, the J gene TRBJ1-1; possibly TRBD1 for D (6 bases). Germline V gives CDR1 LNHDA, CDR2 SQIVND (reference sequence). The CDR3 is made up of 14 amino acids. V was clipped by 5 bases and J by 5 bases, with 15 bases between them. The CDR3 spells CASSFRGGWTEAFF. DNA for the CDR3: TGTGCCAGTAGTTTCCGAGGGGGATGGACTGAAGCTTTCTTT.

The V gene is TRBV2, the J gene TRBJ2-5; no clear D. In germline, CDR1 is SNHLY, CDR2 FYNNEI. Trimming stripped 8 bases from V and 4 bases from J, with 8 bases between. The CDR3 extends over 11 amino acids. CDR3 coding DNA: TGTGCCAGCGACCCGGGAGAGACCCAGTACTTC. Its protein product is CASDPGETQYF.